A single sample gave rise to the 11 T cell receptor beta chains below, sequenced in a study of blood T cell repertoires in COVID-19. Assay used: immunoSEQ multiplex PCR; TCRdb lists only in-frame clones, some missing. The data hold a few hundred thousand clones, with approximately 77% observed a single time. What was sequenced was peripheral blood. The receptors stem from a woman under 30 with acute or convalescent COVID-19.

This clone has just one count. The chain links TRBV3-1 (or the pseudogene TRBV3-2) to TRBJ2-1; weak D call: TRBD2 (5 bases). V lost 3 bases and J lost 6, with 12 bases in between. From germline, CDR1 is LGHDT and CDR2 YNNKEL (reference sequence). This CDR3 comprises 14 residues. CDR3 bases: TGTGCCAGCAGCCATGGAGCGGCTCCCAATGAGCAGTTCTTC. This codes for CASSHGAAPNEQFF.

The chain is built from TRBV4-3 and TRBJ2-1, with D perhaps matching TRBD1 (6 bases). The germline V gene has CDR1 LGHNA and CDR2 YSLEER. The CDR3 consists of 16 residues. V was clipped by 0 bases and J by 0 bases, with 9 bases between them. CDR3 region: CASSQEADSSYNEQFF. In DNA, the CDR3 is TGCGCCAGCAGCCAAGAAGCGGACAGCTCCTACAATGAGCAGTTCTTC.

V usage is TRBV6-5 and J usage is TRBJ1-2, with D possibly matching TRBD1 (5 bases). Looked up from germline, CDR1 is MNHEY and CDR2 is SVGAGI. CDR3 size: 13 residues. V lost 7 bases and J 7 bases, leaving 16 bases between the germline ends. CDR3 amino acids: CASTSAGLRGYTF. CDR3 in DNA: TGTGCCAGCACCTCCGCAGGGCTCCGTGGCTACACCTTC.

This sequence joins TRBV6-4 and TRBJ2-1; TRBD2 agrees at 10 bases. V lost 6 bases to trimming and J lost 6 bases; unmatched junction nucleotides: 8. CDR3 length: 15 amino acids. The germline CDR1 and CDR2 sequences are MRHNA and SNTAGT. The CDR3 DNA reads TGTGCCAGCAGCACTAGCGGGAAAAAGGGCAATGAGCAGTTCTTC. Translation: CASSTSGKKGNEQFF.

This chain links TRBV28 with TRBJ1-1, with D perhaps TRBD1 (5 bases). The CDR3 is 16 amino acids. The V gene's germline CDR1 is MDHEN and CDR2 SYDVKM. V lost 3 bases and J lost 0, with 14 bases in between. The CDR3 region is CASSFWGGGLNTEAFF. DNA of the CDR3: TGTGCCAGCAGTTTTTGGGGGGGAGGTTTGAACACTGAAGCTTTCTTT.

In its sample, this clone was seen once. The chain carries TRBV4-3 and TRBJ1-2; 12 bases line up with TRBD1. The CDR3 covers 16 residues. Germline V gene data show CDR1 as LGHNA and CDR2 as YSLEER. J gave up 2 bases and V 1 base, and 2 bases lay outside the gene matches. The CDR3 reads CASSQGGQGANYGYTF. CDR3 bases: TGCGCCAGCAGCCAAGGGGGACAGGGGGCGAACTATGGCTACACCTTC.

The CDR3 spells CASSQELEGWEQFF. The CDR3 nucleotides are TGCGCCAGCAGCCAAGAATTAGAGGGCTGGGAGCAGTTCTTC. The rearrangement joins TRBV4-1 to TRBJ2-1, with a possible D match to TRBD2 (5 bases). V dropped 0 bases and J dropped 10 bases, with 13 bases sitting between them. The CDR3 runs 14 residues. In germline, CDR1 is MGHRA, CDR2 YSYEKL.

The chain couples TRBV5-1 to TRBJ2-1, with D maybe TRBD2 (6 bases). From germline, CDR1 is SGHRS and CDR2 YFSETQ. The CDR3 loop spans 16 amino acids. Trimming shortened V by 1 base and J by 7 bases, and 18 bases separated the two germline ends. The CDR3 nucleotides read TGCGCCAGCAGCTTGCTAGCTTATGTCGGGAGTAATGAGCAGTTCTTC. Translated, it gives CASSLLAYVGSNEQFF. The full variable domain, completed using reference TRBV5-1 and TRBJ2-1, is KAGVTQTPRYLIKTRGQQVTLSCSPISGHRSVSWYQQTPGQGLQFLFEYFSETQRNKGNFPGRFSGRQFSNSRSEMNVSTLELGDSALYLCASSLLAYVGSNEQFFGPGTRLTVL.

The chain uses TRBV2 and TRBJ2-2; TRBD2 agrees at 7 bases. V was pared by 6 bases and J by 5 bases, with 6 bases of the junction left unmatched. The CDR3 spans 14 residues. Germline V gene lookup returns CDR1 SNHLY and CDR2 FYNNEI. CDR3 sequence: CASSYGGSTGELFF. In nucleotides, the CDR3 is TGTGCCAGCAGCTACGGGGGGTCGACCGGGGAGCTGTTTTTT.

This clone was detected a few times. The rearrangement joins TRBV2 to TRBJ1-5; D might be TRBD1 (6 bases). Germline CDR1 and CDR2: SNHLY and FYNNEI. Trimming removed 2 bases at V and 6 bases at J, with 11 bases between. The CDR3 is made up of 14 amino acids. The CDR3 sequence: CASSETGQVQPQHF. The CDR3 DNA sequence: TGTGCCAGCAGTGAAACAGGGCAGGTTCAGCCCCAGCATTTT.

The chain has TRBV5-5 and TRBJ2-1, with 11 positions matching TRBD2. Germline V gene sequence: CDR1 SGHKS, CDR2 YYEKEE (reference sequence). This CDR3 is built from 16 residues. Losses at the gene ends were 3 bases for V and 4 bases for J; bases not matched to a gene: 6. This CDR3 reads CASSSAGLADYNEQFF. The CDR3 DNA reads TGTGCCAGCAGCTCCGCGGGACTAGCGGATTACAATGAGCAGTTCTTC.